This entry lists 31 T cell receptor beta chains sequenced from one sample in a study of CD8+ T cells in alopecia areata. RNA, once extracted, was reverse transcribed into cDNA for use as the sequencing template. The assay was immunoSEQ multiplex PCR, and TCRdb's table has in-frame clones only and misses some. The sample lists about 180,000 clones, roughly 65% occurring once. The sequenced sample was CD4+ T cells sorted from blood, obtained at week 0. These receptors all stem from a human donor with alopecia areata.

The V and J genes are TRBV11-2 and TRBJ2-2; D gene uncertain. Trimming shortened V by 5 bases and J by 5 bases, and 3 bases separated the two germline ends. The CDR3 is 11 amino acids. The germline gives CDR1 SGHAT, CDR2 FQNNGV. The CDR3 DNA reads TGTGCCAGCAGCATTACCGGGGAGCTGTTTTTT. This gives the protein CASSITGELFF.

The rearrangement links TRBV4-3 to TRBJ1-1, with a possible D match to TRBD1 (6 bases). Trimming shortened V by 5 bases and J by 4 bases, and 11 bases separated the two germline ends. In germline, CDR1 is LGHNA, CDR2 YSLEER. The CDR3 covers 13 residues. CDR3 sequence reads: CASSARGFTEAFF. Written as DNA, the CDR3 is TGCGCCAGCAGCGCCAGGGGATTCACTGAAGCTTTCTTT.

This clone was found a few times. V is TRBV7-2 and J is TRBJ1-5, with no clear D. The ends were cut back, 1 base at V and 11 bases at J, with 12 bases in the middle. CDR3 length equals 13 residues. In germline, CDR1 is SGHTA, CDR2 FQGNSA. CDR3 bases: TGTGCCAGCAGCTTAGATCTGGGAGAGACCCAGCATTTT. It is translated as CASSLDLGETQHF.

V is TRBV18 and J is TRBJ2-7; D gene ambiguous. Trimming took off 2 bases at V and 2 bases at J, with 4 bases between the two ends. CDR1 is KGHSH and CDR2 is LQKENI in the germline V gene. The CDR3 consists of 12 residues. This chain's CDR3 is CASSPGTYEQYF. The CDR3 DNA reads TGTGCCAGCTCACCAGGCACCTACGAGCAGTACTTC. Full variable domain (remainder filled in from reference TRBV18 and TRBJ2-7): NAGVMQNPRHLVRRRGQEARLRCSPMKGHSHVYWYRQLPEEGLKFMVYLQKENIIDESGMPKERFSAEFPKEGPSILRIQQVVRGDSAAYFCASSPGTYEQYFGPGTRLTVT.

The genes are TRBV7-2 and TRBJ1-5, with TRBD1 as a possible D gene (5 bases). Trimming removed 5 bases from V and 7 bases from J, with 12 bases in between. The CDR3 has 13 residues. Germline CDR1 SGHTA, CDR2 FQGNSA. The CDR3 region is CASSRGALQPQHF. The CDR3, as DNA: TGTGCCAGCAGCCGGGGCGCATTGCAGCCCCAGCATTTT.

This chain joins TRBV29-1 and TRBJ2-1; unclear D gene. Trimming pared 7 bases from V and 10 bases from J, leaving 17 bases between. The germline V gene has CDR1 SQVTM and CDR2 ANQGSEA. This CDR3 has 12 residues. The CDR3 DNA reads TGCAGCGCCGGATCCTCTCAGCGAGAGCAGTTCTTC. It is translated as CSAGSSQREQFF.

The chain uses TRBV20-1 and TRBJ2-1; D gene uncertain. The CDR3 has 11 amino acids. The V and J ends lost 5 bases and 6 bases respectively, with 8 bases between them. Germline V gives CDR1 DFQATT, CDR2 SNEGSKA (reference sequence). The CDR3 is CSARVANEQFF. DNA of the CDR3: TGCAGTGCTCGGGTAGCCAATGAGCAGTTCTTC.

This clone has a handful of counts. The chain uses TRBV4-3 and TRBJ1-1, with D possibly being TRBD1 (6 bases). Trimming stripped 2 bases from V and 4 bases from J, with 14 bases between. Germline V CDR1 and CDR2: LGHNA, YSLEER. The CDR3 spans 15 residues. CDR3 sequence (DNA): TGCGCCAGCAGCCAAAACGGCGGGGGCAGCACTGAAGCTTTCTTT. Encoded protein: CASSQNGGGSTEAFF.

The rearrangement uses TRBV4-3 and TRBJ2-7; D perhaps matches TRBD1 (6 bases). V dropped 0 bases and J dropped 3 bases, with 6 bases sitting between them. This CDR3 region has 13 residues. CDR1 and CDR2 (germline): LGHNA, YSLEER. For the CDR3, the DNA is TGCGCCAGCAGCCAAGAGGACAGCTACGAGCAGTACTTC. As protein: CASSQEDSYEQYF.

The CDR3 DNA sequence: TGTGCCAGCAGCTTGGCAGGACTAGCGGGCACAGATACGCAGTATTTT. Its protein is CASSLAGLAGTDTQYF. The V gene is TRBV5-6, the J gene TRBJ2-3; 10 bases agree with TRBD2. The CDR3 has 16 residues. The trim removed 0 bases at V and 1 base at J, leaving 2 bases unmatched. In germline, CDR1 is SGHDT, CDR2 YYEEEE.

This clone was found a few times. The gene calls are TRBV6-5 and TRBJ1-1; a weak D match, TRBD1 (5 bases). This CDR3 region has 14 residues. Germline values: CDR1 MNHEY, CDR2 SVGAGI. Trimming removed 0 bases at V and 8 bases at J, with 13 bases between. CDR3 DNA sequence: TGTGCCAGCAGTTACTCGGGGCCGGGTTCAGAAGCTTTCTTT. Its protein is CASSYSGPGSEAFF.

This clone was detected a few times. The chain combines TRBV7-3 with TRBJ1-1, with D possibly TRBD1 on 5 matching bases. Germline V gene sequence: CDR1 SGHTA, CDR2 FQGTGA. The CDR3 is 15 amino acids. V lost 4 bases and J 4 bases, leaving 16 bases between the germline ends. CDR3 region: CASSSRRQGPTEAFF. The CDR3 DNA reads TGTGCCAGCAGCTCACGGAGGCAGGGCCCCACTGAAGCTTTCTTT.

The chain carries TRBV2 and TRBJ1-6; perhaps TRBD1 as D (6 bases). Germline V gene data show CDR1 as SNHLY and CDR2 as FYNNEI. The germline V and J ends were trimmed by 7 bases and 8 bases, with 9 bases remaining between them. This CDR3 has 12 amino acids. CDR3 coding DNA: TGTGCCAGCACACAGGGAGATTCACCCCTCCACTTT. Protein: CASTQGDSPLHF.

The V and J genes are TRBV23-1 and TRBJ1-5, with a possible D match to TRBD1 (5 bases). TRBV23-1 qualifies as an ORF whose function is uncertain. V gave up 1 base and J gave up 3 bases, with 13 bases separating them. This CDR3 region has 16 residues. CDR3 loop: CASSQLLGVYNQPQHF. CDR3 in DNA: TGCGCCAGCAGTCAATTGTTGGGGGTATACAATCAGCCCCAGCATTTT.

The chain uses TRBV29-1 and TRBJ2-7; tentatively, D is TRBD1 or TRBD2 (5 bases each). CDR3 length: 12 residues. Looked up from germline, CDR1 is SQVTM and CDR2 is ANQGSEA. V dropped 5 bases and J dropped 6 bases, with 14 bases sitting between them. The DNA of the CDR3 is TGCAGCGTTTCAGGGACCCGGGGCGAGCAGTACTTC. Protein product: CSVSGTRGEQYF.

V is TRBV28 and J is TRBJ1-5, with no clear D. V lost 3 bases and J lost 4, with 10 bases in between. The V gene's germline CDR1 is MDHEN and CDR2 SYDVKM. The CDR3 has 14 amino acids. CDR3 sequence reads: CASSLVGRNQPQHF. The CDR3 DNA is TGTGCCAGCAGTTTGGTAGGGCGGAATCAGCCCCAGCATTTT.

The V call is TRBV5-6, the J call TRBJ2-3; TRBD2 matches 7 bases. Germline V lookup: CDR1 SGHDT, CDR2 YYEEEE. The junction had 2 bases not matched to a gene; V was cut back by 1 base and J by 6 bases. The CDR3 runs to 13 residues. CDR3 nucleotide sequence: TGTGCCAGCAGCTTGACTAGCGCCGATACGCAGTATTTT. It yields the protein CASSLTSADTQYF.

This clone was recorded once. The CDR3 DNA follows: TGTGCCAGCAGCGGGACAGGGAAAAAAAACATTCAGTACTTC. This gives the protein CASSGTGKKNIQYF. This chain joins TRBV5-6 and TRBJ2-4; 9 bases agree with TRBD1. The CDR3 loop spans 14 amino acids. V trimming: 4 bases; J trimming: 4 bases; junction bases outside the gene matches: 3. CDR1 is SGHDT, CDR2 YYEEEE, per germline.

This chain uses TRBV30 with TRBJ1-4; TRBD1 is a possible D gene (6 bases). Germline V gene sequence: CDR1 GTSNPN, CDR2 SVGIG (reference sequence). The CDR3 consists of 12 residues. The germline V and J ends were trimmed by 3 bases and 13 bases, with 15 bases remaining between them. This CDR3 reads CAWRKGEIRLFF. CDR3 DNA: TGTGCCTGGAGGAAGGGGGAAATACGACTGTTTTTT.

The chain couples TRBV25-1 to TRBJ1-4; 12 bases fit TRBD1. Germline V gene lookup returns CDR1 MGHDK and CDR2 SYGVNS. Trimming at V came to 0 bases and at J to 8 bases, leaving 4 bases not matched to a gene. CDR3 length equals 16 residues. CDR3 sequence reads: CASSEYRDRGREKLFF. The CDR3, as DNA: TGTGCCAGCAGTGAATATCGGGACAGGGGGCGAGAAAAACTGTTTTTT.

The rearrangement uses TRBV30 and TRBJ1-6; the D gene is possibly TRBD1 (5 bases). V was shortened by 5 bases and J by 8 bases, with 16 bases between the two germline ends. The germline CDR1 and CDR2 sequences are GTSNPN and SVGIG (reference sequence). The CDR3 loop spans 14 amino acids. The CDR3, as DNA: TGTGCCTGGTGTCCGAGGACGGGGGATTCACCCCTCCACTTT. This sequence encodes CAWCPRTGDSPLHF. Combining the CDR3 with reference TRBV30 and TRBJ1-6 gives the whole variable domain SQTIHQWPATLVQPVGSPLSLECTVEGTSNPNLYWYRQAAGRGLQLLFYSVGIGQISSEVPQNLSASRPQDRQFILSSKKLLLSDSGFYLCAWCPRTGDSPLHFGNGTRLTVT.

This clone has only a few counts. V usage is TRBV7-2 and J usage is TRBJ2-1; D not certain. There are 14 residues in the CDR3. V gave up 1 base and J gave up 6 bases, with 10 bases separating them. The V gene's germline CDR1 is SGHTA and CDR2 FQGNSA. The CDR3 loop is CASSLERAINEQFF. The CDR3 DNA sequence: TGTGCCAGCAGCTTAGAAAGGGCAATCAATGAGCAGTTCTTC.

This clone was found a few times. The rearrangement uses TRBV4-3 and TRBJ1-2; 10 positions agree with TRBD1. Looked up from germline, CDR1 is LGHNA and CDR2 is YSLEER. Trimming removed 4 bases from V and 8 bases from J; junction bases left unmatched: 10. This CDR3 spans 15 amino acids. The DNA of the CDR3 is TGCGCCAGCAGCCCCCGGGACAGGGGTTCTGAAGGCTACACCTTC. It codes for CASSPRDRGSEGYTF.

The chain is built from TRBV25-1 and TRBJ1-6; a weak D match, TRBD1 (6 bases). Germline V lookup: CDR1 MGHDK, CDR2 SYGVNS. The CDR3 length is 13 residues. The V end lost 5 bases, the J end lost 9 bases, and 11 bases lay between the germline ends. In DNA, the CDR3 is TGTGCCAGCAGTATTGAAGGGGGTTCACCCCTCCACTTT. This gives the protein CASSIEGGSPLHF.

The table lists this clone with a few counts. The chain has TRBV2 and TRBJ2-2; D is perhaps TRBD1 (5 bases). V dropped 0 bases and J dropped 5 bases, with 10 bases sitting between them. Germline V CDR1 and CDR2: SNHLY, FYNNEI. The CDR3 length is 15 residues. CDR3 sequence (DNA): TGTGCCAGCAGTGAAGCGCAGGGATGGACCGGGGAGCTGTTTTTT. Its translation is CASSEAQGWTGELFF.

The J gene is TRBJ2-2, the V gene TRBV29-1, with 7 bases fitting TRBD2. CDR1 and CDR2 from the germline V gene are SQVTM and ANQGSEA. V lost 8 bases and J lost 5; bases outside the gene matches: 2. This CDR3 spans 11 amino acids. In DNA form, the CDR3 reads TGCAGCTTTAGCGGGACCGGGGAGCTGTTTTTT. Translating gives CSFSGTGELFF.

A few counts support this clone. The CDR3 region has the DNA TGTGCCACCAGCAGAGACGCGGGGGAGGCCGAGCAGTACTTC. This encodes CATSRDAGEAEQYF. The chain couples TRBV15 to TRBJ2-7; 7 bases line up with TRBD2. Germline CDR1 is LNHNV and CDR2 is YYDKDF (reference sequence). Losses at the gene ends were 0 bases for V and 6 bases for J; bases not matched to a gene: 5. This CDR3 contains 14 residues.

This clone is a singleton in its sample. The CDR3 DNA reads as TGCGCCAGCAGCTTGGGTGGACAGGGAGACTCACCCCTCCACTTT. This sequence encodes CASSLGGQGDSPLHF. V is TRBV5-1 and J is TRBJ1-6, with TRBD1 matching 8 bases. V lost 0 bases to trimming and J lost 10 bases; unmatched junction nucleotides: 6. There are 15 residues in the CDR3. The germline V gene has CDR1 SGHRS and CDR2 YFSETQ.

The rearrangement links TRBV29-1 to TRBJ1-1, with 8 nucleotides matching TRBD1. The V gene end was trimmed by 7 bases and the J gene end by 5 bases; junction bases not matched to a gene: 9. The germline V gene encodes CDR1 SQVTM and CDR2 ANQGSEA. CDR3 length equals 13 residues. CDR3: CSADTGGGTEAFF. CDR3 sequence (DNA): TGCAGCGCAGACACAGGGGGAGGGACTGAAGCTTTCTTT.

The chain is built from TRBV20-1 and TRBJ1-2, with D unresolved. V was trimmed by 3 bases and J by 4 bases, leaving 6 bases between them. Looked up from germline, CDR1 is DFQATT and CDR2 is SNEGSKA (reference sequence). The CDR3 extends over 11 amino acids. CDR3 sequence (DNA): TGCAGTGCTAGCGACTTCTATGGCTACACCTTC. This translates into CSASDFYGYTF.

This clone was detected a few times. The rearrangement joins TRBV25-1 to TRBJ1-2; tentatively, D is TRBD1 (5 bases). Trimming took off 0 bases at V and 3 bases at J, with 11 bases between the two ends. CDR3 length: 15 amino acids. CDR1 and CDR2 from the germline V gene are MGHDK and SYGVNS. Here the CDR3 DNA reads TGTGCCAGCAGTGAATACCAGGGCAGGGACTATGGCTACACCTTC. This sequence encodes CASSEYQGRDYGYTF.